What follows are 14 T cell receptor beta chains derived from one specimen sequenced in a study of early T cells in non-severe SARS-CoV-2 infection. Using its own MiXCR run on the 5' RACE reads, TCRdb lists one record per CDR3 protein. Here the sample spans about 55,000 distinct CDR3 sequences, roughly an eighth being singletons. Input material: whole blood. The receptors derive from an adult who was a healthcare worker with PCR-confirmed SARS-CoV-2 infection or an uninfected control (not recorded which).

DNA of the CDR3: TGTGCCAGCGGCAGCCGGACAGGGAAGTACTATGGCTACACCTTC. Its protein is CASGSRTGKYYGYTF. This sequence joins TRBV28 and TRBJ1-2; 8 bases fit TRBD1. The trim removed 8 bases at V and 3 bases at J, leaving 11 bases unmatched. The CDR3 length is 15 residues. Germline V lookup: CDR1 MDHEN, CDR2 SYDVKM.

The chain carries TRBV7-9 and TRBJ2-2; possibly TRBD2 for D (5 bases). CDR3 size: 13 residues. V shed 2 bases and J shed 5 bases, with 6 bases lying between them. The germline CDR1 and CDR2 sequences are SEHNR and FQNEAQ (reference sequence). DNA for the CDR3: TGTGCCAGCAGCTTACGGGAAACCGGGGAGCTGTTTTTT. Translating it yields CASSLRETGELFF.

The chain links TRBV6-5 to TRBJ1-1; D is ambiguous. Germline CDR1 MNHEY, CDR2 SVGAGI. This CDR3 is 13 amino acids long. Trimming left V 2 bases short and J 6 bases short, with 10 bases between. The CDR3 sequence is CASSYGDRAEAFF. DNA of the CDR3: TGTGCCAGCAGTTACGGGGATAGGGCTGAAGCTTTCTTT.

This clonotype was seen ten or more times. This sequence joins TRBV19 and TRBJ1-5; 8 nucleotides match TRBD1. The CDR3 is made up of 16 amino acids. J was trimmed by 4 bases and V by 3 bases; bases with no gene match: 8. Germline lookup yields CDR1 LNHDA and CDR2 SQIVND (reference sequence). CDR3 residues: CASSMPRQGYNQPQHF. DNA of the CDR3: TGTGCCAGTAGTATGCCCCGACAGGGGTATAATCAGCCCCAGCATTTT.

CDR3 DNA: TGCAGCGCGACGGACAGGGGGTCTGGAAACACCATATATTTT. This encodes CSATDRGSGNTIYF. The genes are TRBV29-1 and TRBJ1-3, with TRBD1 matching 10 bases. In germline, CDR1 is SQVTM, CDR2 ANQGSEA. The CDR3 runs 14 residues. Unmatched junction bases numbered 4, after V lost 7 bases and J lost 1 base.

This clonotype has a handful of counts. The chain recombines TRBV19 with TRBJ2-7; the D gene is possibly TRBD1 (5 bases). Trimming removed 7 bases from V and 0 bases from J, with 13 bases in between. The CDR3 is 14 residues long. In germline, CDR1 is LNHDA, CDR2 SQIVND (reference sequence). The CDR3 coding sequence is TGTGCCAGTACCCGGACACCCTACTCCTACGAGCAGTACTTC. Translation gives CASTRTPYSYEQYF.

The rearrangement links TRBV18 to TRBJ2-6; a weak D match, TRBD2 (5 bases). The length of the CDR3 is 17 residues. The germline V and J ends were trimmed by 3 bases and 0 bases, with 12 bases remaining between them. Germline CDR1 KGHSH, CDR2 LQKENI. CDR3 in amino acids: CASSPGVSGSGANVLTF. CDR3 DNA sequence: TGTGCCAGCTCACCCGGGGTCAGCGGCTCTGGGGCCAACGTCCTGACTTTC.

This chain links TRBV3-2 with TRBJ2-7; whether TRBD2, the table's D call, matches the DNA was not checked. TRBV3-2 is shown as a pseudogene. CDR3 length: 16 residues. CDR3 DNA sequence: TGTGCCAGCAGCCCAAGGGGATCGGGAGGTGCCTACGAGCAGTACTTC. As protein: CASSPRGSGGAYEQYF.

This clonotype was observed a handful of times. The CDR3 region is CSAGEGLAKNIQYF. Here the CDR3 DNA reads TGCAGTGCGGGGGAGGGACTAGCCAAAAACATTCAGTACTTC. V usage is TRBV20-1 and J usage is TRBJ2-4; 7 nucleotides agree with TRBD2. The CDR3 is 14 amino acids. Per germline, CDR1 DFQATT and CDR2 SNEGSKA (reference sequence). V lost 6 bases and J lost 0; bases outside the gene matches: 5.

This clonotype was counted at least ten times. This rearrangement joins TRBV7-8 to TRBJ1-3; D gene uncertain. The V end was cut by 2 bases, the J end by 5 bases, with 7 bases between. The CDR3 spans 13 residues. CDR1 and CDR2 from the germline V gene are SGHVS and FQNEAQ. CDR3 loop: CASSLSSRNTIYF. As DNA, the CDR3 is TGTGCCAGCAGCTTAAGCAGTCGAAACACCATATATTTT.

This clonotype has more than one count but fewer than ten. The J gene is TRBJ2-3, the V gene TRBV7-2, with TRBD2 matching 11 bases. Losses at the gene ends were 1 base for V and 2 bases for J; bases not matched to a gene: 8. In germline, CDR1 is SGHTA, CDR2 FQGNSA. The CDR3 consists of 18 residues. The CDR3 sequence: CASSLDWGGLAVTDTQYF. As DNA, the CDR3 is TGTGCCAGCAGCTTAGACTGGGGGGGACTAGCGGTCACAGATACGCAGTATTTT.

This clonotype was picked up a small number of times. The chain couples TRBV7-9 to TRBJ1-1; D is unclear. Looked up from germline, CDR1 is SEHNR and CDR2 is FQNEAQ (reference sequence). V shed 3 bases and J shed 1 base, with 6 bases lying between them. CDR3 size: 13 residues. For the CDR3, the DNA is TGTGCCAGCAGCTTTTCGGGGAACACTGAAGCTTTCTTT. It is translated as CASSFSGNTEAFF.

The chain combines TRBV7-8 with TRBJ1-5; D is undetermined. V lost 5 bases to trimming and J lost 4 bases, with 15 bases between them. This CDR3 contains 15 residues. The germline CDR1 and CDR2 sequences are SGHVS and FQNEAQ. CDR3 sequence: CASSPERTGNQPQHF. CDR3 in DNA: TGTGCCAGCAGCCCCGAGCGGACGGGAAATCAGCCCCAGCATTTT.

This clonotype was counted only a few times. The rearrangement links TRBV5-1 to TRBJ2-7; D is uncertain. The CDR3 totals 13 residues. CDR1 and CDR2 (germline): SGHRS, YFSETQ. V shed 5 bases and J shed 2 bases, with 11 bases lying between them. CDR3 residues: CASSLTSTYEQYF. For the CDR3, the DNA is TGCGCCAGCAGTCTGACAAGTACCTACGAGCAGTACTTC. Full variable domain (outside the CDR3, taken from reference TRBV5-1 and TRBJ2-7): KAGVTQTPRYLIKTRGQQVTLSCSPISGHRSVSWYQQTPGQGLQFLFEYFSETQRNKGNFPGRFSGRQFSNSRSEMNVSTLELGDSALYLCASSLTSTYEQYFGPGTRLTVT.